This T cell receptor beta chain was sequenced during a study of T-cell memory formation after mild COVID-19 (dated by TCRdb to the early 2020s). For the study in its entirety: TCR sequence clusters from the two donors were found to be largely donor specific. In a couple of donors, T-cell clones that expanded and contracted after mild COVID-19 were tracked by sequencing TCRalpha and TCRbeta repertoires over time. The cohort was made up of two young adult volunteers, one female and one male, who were previously healthy. Overall study results and their limits: Contracting CD4+ clones were found mainly in CM and EM memory subsets, while CD8+ clones were enriched in EMRA. Some responding clones were found in pre-infection memory, which suggests that pre-existing cross-reactive memory T cells took part in the SARS-CoV-2 response. The study covered only a couple of mild cases, and larger cohorts including severe cases with pre-infection samples were considered necessary. The second-wave clones that peaked on day 37 were not confirmed to be SARS-CoV-2 specific. Clones contracting from day 15 to 85 had balanced CD4/CD8 phenotypes, while a second wave expanding from day 15 to 37 was biased towards CD4+.

Via the germline V gene, CDR1 is KGHSH and CDR2 LQKENI. V loses 2 bases of germline sequence and J loses 2 bases, and the interval between the two ends is 13 bases. The CDR3 measures 15 amino acids from cysteine to phenylalanine. Left in the record is the CDR3 DNA by itself, 45 bases read in frame from the first base. Data came from an Illumina NovaSeq 6000. TCRalpha and TCRbeta cDNA libraries were built by 5'RACE with constant-segment primers, adding sample barcodes and unique molecular identifiers. Trizol reagent was used to extract RNA from every sample. The libraries were amplified in two PCR steps, and the second step added a second sample barcode and Illumina TruSeq adapters. Sequencing of libraries was performed on an Illumina NovaSeq with 2 x 150 bp paired-end reads. For the original study's pipeline: Demultiplexing of reads and collapsing into UMI-guided consensus sequences were performed with migec v1.2.7. Using mixcr v2.1.11, UMI consensuses were aligned to TRA and TRB V and J templates and then assembled into clonotypes. Clonotypes were classified as expanded or contracted when called significant by both edgeR and NoisET, with noise models trained on biological replicates. For edgeR calls, the cutoffs were a false discovery rate-adjusted p below 0.01 and a log2 fold-change threshold of 1. PCA with hierarchical clustering of max-normalized trajectories of the 1000 most abundant clonotypes was used as exploratory dynamics analysis. Each responding clone was given a CD4 or CD8 phenotype based on the CD4+ and CD8+ repertoires, which had been sequenced separately. Using fastp at Q25 and MiXCR, TCRdb reprocessed the public reads and kept productive beta chains. Each CDR3 protein gets just one entry, which takes the most common genes and DNA from the rows behind it. The V and J calls here are based on TCRdb, not the publication. The sample table records about 560,000 distinct CDR3 sequences; about 20% of these occur just once. The leading ten clones occupy approximately 8.4% of the sample.

This clonotype was seen only a few times. Its antigen specificity is not known. Base qualities are not provided; no much larger clone lies one nucleotide away. PBMCs were isolated by Ficoll-Paque density gradient centrifugation. Sequences were obtained from PBMCs or a T cell subset sorted from them (not recorded which). This clonotype originated in an adult woman who had mild COVID-19 (a few samples of this study predate the infection). The sample titles of this study are shuffled in the database, so cell type and time point are left out; the donor was told from shared clones. Rearrangement joined TRBV18 to TRBJ2-7, with the D gene tentatively TRBD1 or TRBD2, based on 5 matching bases in each. DNA sequence: TGTGCCAGCTCACCAGGTAGGGGACCCGCCTACGAGCAGTACTTC. Translated, this is CASSPGRGPAYEQYF.